This paragraph covers one TCR beta chain sequence. Its antigen is currently unknown. A read error may explain this, as a much larger clone is one base away. A second PCR, run for about 7 to 12 cycles, used a sample-barcoded 5' primer plus a J-beta primer mix. All samples yielded 2.5 million or more CDR3-containing paired-end reads. Each CDR3 protein is one row after TCRdb ran MiXCR on the 5' RACE reads. Of roughly 700,000 distinct CDR3 sequences in the sample, roughly 49% were seen once. The CDR3 totals 17 residues. From germline, CDR1 is LGHNA and CDR2 YNFKEQ. Deletions cut 3 bases from V and 7 bases from J, with 25 bases between. This sample is drawn from a study of blood T cells in healthy people across ages. Regarding the study as a whole: Aged donors had fewer naive CD4+ cells and lower diversity than long-lived donors.

Drawn from each donor were roughly 9.4 milliliters of peripheral blood. Total RNA amounts of at least 6 micrograms were extracted per sample. Material: blood. The chain uses TRBV4-2 and TRBJ2-7; D is unresolved. This clonotype was obtained from a woman aged 60-75 years in good health. The CDR3 loop is CASSHSPATLFYDEQYF. The CDR3 DNA follows: TGTGCCAGCAGCCACTCCCCCGCCACCCTCTTCTACGATGAGCAGTACTTC.